What follows describes a single TCR beta chain. The data belong to a study of blood T cell repertoires in COVID-19. Study-level information: Acute and convalescent COVID-19 specimens originated in the United States, Italy and Spain. Sources were T cells, B-cell-depleted T cells, or PBMCs; the material itself was cDNA or gDNA.

In the authors' methods: Quantification of nucleated cells was approximated via reference gene primer amplification. Profiling relied on immunoSEQ multiplex PCR, and the TCRdb table lists in-frame clones only, not all of them. V, J and clone size were drawn from that table, and D and trimming were deduced from the DNA. The sample consists of under 80,000 clones, 80% of them appearing once. Germline CDR1 reads MDHEN; CDR2 reads SYDVKM. CDR3 length: 14 amino acids. V dropped 6 bases and J dropped 4 bases, with 15 bases sitting between them. The receptor's source is a human donor in a cohort sampled during active COVID-19. The V gene is TRBV28, the J gene TRBJ1-1; no clear D. Sequenced input: peripheral blood. Here the CDR3 DNA reads TGTGCCAGCAGACCCCCCGGGGAGGGCACTGAAGCTTTCTTT. Translated: CASRPPGEGTEAFF.